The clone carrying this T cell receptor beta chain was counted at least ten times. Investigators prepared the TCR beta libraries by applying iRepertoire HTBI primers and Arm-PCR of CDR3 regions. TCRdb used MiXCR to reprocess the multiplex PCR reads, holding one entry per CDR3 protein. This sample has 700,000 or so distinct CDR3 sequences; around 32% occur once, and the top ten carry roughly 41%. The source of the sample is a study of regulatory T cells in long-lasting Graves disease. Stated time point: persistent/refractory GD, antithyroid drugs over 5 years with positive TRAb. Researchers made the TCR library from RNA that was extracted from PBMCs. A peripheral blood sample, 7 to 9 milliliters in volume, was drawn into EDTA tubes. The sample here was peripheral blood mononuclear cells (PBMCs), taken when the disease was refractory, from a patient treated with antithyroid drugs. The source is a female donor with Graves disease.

CDR3 DNA sequence: TGTGCCAGCAAGTTGCGGGAGTCACCCCTCCACTTT. Translated, it gives CASKLRESPLHF. This chain uses TRBV28 with TRBJ1-6; D not resolved. Trimming left V 7 bases short and J 10 bases short, with 11 bases between. Germline V gene lookup returns CDR1 MDHEN and CDR2 SYDVKM. The CDR3 contains 12 residues.